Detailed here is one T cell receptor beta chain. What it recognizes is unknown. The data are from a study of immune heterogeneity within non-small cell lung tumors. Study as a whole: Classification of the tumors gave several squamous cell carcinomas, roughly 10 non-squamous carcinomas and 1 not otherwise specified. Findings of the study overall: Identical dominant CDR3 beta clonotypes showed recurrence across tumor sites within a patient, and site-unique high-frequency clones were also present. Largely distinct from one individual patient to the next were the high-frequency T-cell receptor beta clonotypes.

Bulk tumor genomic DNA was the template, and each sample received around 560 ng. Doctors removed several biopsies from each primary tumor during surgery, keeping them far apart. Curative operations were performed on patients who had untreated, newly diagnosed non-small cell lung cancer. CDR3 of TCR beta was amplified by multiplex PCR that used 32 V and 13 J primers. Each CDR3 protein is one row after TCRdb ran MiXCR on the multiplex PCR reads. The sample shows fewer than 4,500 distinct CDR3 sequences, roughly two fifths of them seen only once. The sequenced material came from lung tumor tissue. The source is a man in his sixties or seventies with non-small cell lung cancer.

CDR3 residues: CSAKDSRAYEQYF. CDR3 DNA sequence: TGCAGTGCTAAGGATTCTAGGGCCTACGAGCAGTACTTC. The gene calls are TRBV20-1 and TRBJ2-7; no clear D. The germline V gene encodes CDR1 DFQATT and CDR2 SNEGSKA (reference sequence). V was trimmed by 4 bases and J by 2 bases, leaving 12 bases between them. The CDR3 runs to 13 residues.